This TCR beta chain derives from a study of cytomegalovirus exposure and HLA in healthy donors. General study findings and limits: Another analysis was done later, and it associated around 15,000 TCR beta sequences with HLA alleles at 0.05 false discovery rate. An analysis done earlier found most TCR beta V segments productive about 87% or about 30% of the time.

Both 60 Vbeta primers and 13 Jbeta primers went into the PCR. Per the study methods: The authors later counted around 80 million unique TCR beta chains, approximately 12 million of them shared. Measured with immunoSEQ multiplex PCR; TCRdb has only the in-frame clones, and not every one. V and J calls and clone size follow that table, whereas D and trimming were derived from the DNA. The repertoire includes approximately 150,000 clones, about 77% of them detected once, and about 1.3% sits in the top ten. Points on this clone: Its target is unknown.

The CDR3 sequence is 12 residues long. Germline V lookup: CDR1 GTSNPN, CDR2 SVGIG (reference sequence). This chain joins TRBV30 and TRBJ2-5, with TRBD1 matching 7 bases. Gene TRBJ2-7 matches the end of the DNA better, so the J call may be wrong. The source is a man younger than 40 in good health and CMV-seronegative. Sequencing input: PBMCs. The CDR3 DNA follows: TGTGCCTGGACCAGGGGGATCTACGAGCAGTACTTC. Amino acid sequence: CAWTRGIYEQYF.